These 18 T cell receptor beta chains came from one sample sequenced in a study of T cells after posttransplantation cyclophosphamide. Methotrexate plus calcineurin inhibitor accompanied controls' myeloablative marrow transplants; sampling was 1 year later. Assay: immunoSEQ multiplex PCR; the TCRdb copy retains only in-frame clones and omits some. Among some 17,000 clones, about four fifths were seen once, and the ten largest hold 2.5% to 3.5%. Here the sequenced sample was PBMCs, taken 441 days after allogeneic stem cell transplant with calcineurin inhibitor and methotrexate. All receptors come from a male patient between 25 and 40 years old who received an allogeneic stem cell transplant from an unrelated donor, was CMV-positive, and had acute and chronic GVHD. Some T cells may possibly be graft donor cells.

This clone was seen more than once but under ten times. This chain connects TRBV10-3 to TRBJ2-2; 13 positions agree with TRBD2. V was clipped by 6 bases and J by 0 bases; unmatched bases: 16. The germline CDR1 and CDR2 sequences are ENHRY and SYGVKD. The CDR3 covers 21 residues. CDR3 amino acids: CAIRFGTSGVSGLANTGELFF. The CDR3 region has the DNA TGTGCCATCAGGTTCGGGACTAGCGGGGTCTCTGGCCTTGCGAACACCGGGGAGCTGTTTTTT.

This clone was recorded only once. The V call is TRBV7-9, the J call TRBJ2-1; no reliable D call. This CDR3 is built from 17 residues. Germline CDR1 and CDR2: SEHNR and FQNEAQ (reference sequence). V lost 1 base and J lost 6, with 19 bases in between. Here the CDR3 reads CASSLERLLRPLNEQFF. The CDR3 DNA reads as TGTGCCAGCAGCTTAGAGAGGCTGTTGCGGCCCCTCAATGAGCAGTTCTTC.

The chain employs TRBV6-5 and TRBJ2-7, with 10 bases that match TRBD2. The junction had 4 bases not matched to a gene; V was cut back by 5 bases and J by 0 bases. CDR3 size: 15 residues. Germline CDR1 MNHEY, CDR2 SVGAGI. CDR3 protein: CASSQSGRASYEQYF. The CDR3 nucleotides are TGTGCCAGCAGTCAGAGCGGGAGGGCCTCCTACGAGCAGTACTTC.

This sequence joins TRBV27 and TRBJ1-1; no clear D. Germline V CDR1 and CDR2: MNHEY, SMNVEV (reference sequence). V was trimmed by 4 bases and J by 10 bases, leaving 10 bases between them. CDR3 length: 11 amino acids. CDR3 sequence: CASSSAERAFF. The CDR3 DNA is TGTGCCAGCAGTTCCGCGGAGAGAGCTTTCTTT.

V gene TRBV6-5 combines with J gene TRBJ1-1; no firm D call. This CDR3 comprises 14 residues. Germline V lookup: CDR1 MNHEY, CDR2 SVGAGI. The germline V and J ends were trimmed by 5 bases and 4 bases, with 14 bases remaining between them. The CDR3 nucleotides read TGTGCCAGCAGTCCCGGTCCCGAGGCCACTGAAGCTTTCTTT. Translating gives CASSPGPEATEAFF.

CDR3 nucleotides: TGCGCCAGCAGCTATAGCGGGGGGGCGGCAAATGAGCAGTTCTTC. It is translated as CASSYSGGAANEQFF. This chain uses TRBV5-1 with TRBJ2-1; TRBD2 matches 11 bases. With V trimmed by 3 bases and J by 7 bases, 6 bases remained unmatched. This CDR3 is 15 amino acids long. Per the germline V gene, CDR1 is SGHRS and CDR2 is YFSETQ.

The CDR3 DNA follows: TGCGCCAGCAGACCCGAGCCTACAGATACGCAGTATTTT. Translating it yields CASRPEPTDTQYF. V and J are TRBV4-1 and TRBJ2-3; no reliable D call. The CDR3 consists of 13 residues. Germline V CDR1 and CDR2: MGHRA, YSYEKL. The V gene lost 6 bases and the J gene lost 3 bases, with 10 bases spanning the gap.

The genes are TRBV29-1 and TRBJ2-5; 11 bases are a match to TRBD2. The CDR3 loop spans 18 amino acids. After removal of 0 bases from V and 4 bases from J, the junction contained 13 bases not matched to a gene. CDR1 and CDR2 (germline): SQVTM, ANQGSEA. The CDR3 region is CSVEDATSGEMGGETQYF. Written as DNA, the CDR3 is TGCAGCGTTGAAGACGCGACTAGCGGGGAGATGGGCGGAGAGACCCAGTACTTC. The complete variable domain, with remaining parts taken from reference TRBV29-1 and TRBJ2-5, reads SAVISQKPSRDICQRGTSLTIQCQVDSQVTMMFWYRQQPGQSLTLIATANQGSEATYESGFVIDKFPISRPNLTFSTLTVSNMSPEDSSIYLCSVEDATSGEMGGETQYFGPGTRLLVL.

The rearrangement uses TRBV19 and TRBJ1-1, with 7 bases fitting TRBD1. Per the germline V gene, CDR1 is LNHDA and CDR2 is SQIVND (reference sequence). The CDR3 length is 15 residues. Trimming cost V 4 bases and J 5 bases; bases outside gene matches: 10. The CDR3 DNA reads TGTGCCAGTAGTAACCGACAGGGAAGGAGGACTGAAGCTTTCTTT. This codes for CASSNRQGRRTEAFF.

This rearrangement joins TRBV30 to TRBJ1-2; 8 bases match TRBD1. CDR1 GTSNPN and CDR2 SVGIG come from the germline V gene (reference sequence). This CDR3 has 13 residues. With V trimmed by 2 bases and J by 8 bases, 7 bases remained unmatched. Here the CDR3 reads CAWSPDREGGYTF. CDR3 bases: TGTGCCTGGAGTCCGGACAGGGAGGGAGGCTACACCTTC. Based on the CDR3 plus reference TRBV30 and TRBJ1-2, the full variable domain is SQTIHQWPATLVQPVGSPLSLECTVEGTSNPNLYWYRQAAGRGLQLLFYSVGIGQISSEVPQNLSASRPQDRQFILSSKKLLLSDSGFYLCAWSPDREGGYTFGSGTRLTVV.

J is TRBJ1-5 and V is TRBV6-7; maybe TRBD1 (5 bases). TRBV6-7 is designated an ORF whose function remains uncertain. The CDR3 runs 15 residues. The ends were cut back, 6 bases at V and 1 base at J, with 13 bases in the middle. This chain's CDR3 is CASRRRRGSNQPQHF. The CDR3 region has the DNA TGTGCCAGCAGACGTCGGCGGGGGAGCAATCAGCCCCAGCATTTT.

The chain links TRBV18 to TRBJ1-4, with TRBD1 as a possible D gene (5 bases). V lost 6 bases and J 0 bases, leaving 11 bases between the germline ends. The CDR3 loop spans 15 amino acids. Germline V gene data show CDR1 as KGHSH and CDR2 as LQKENI. In DNA form, the CDR3 reads TGTGCCAGCTCCACCCCAGGGTCAACTAATGAAAAACTGTTTTTT. This codes for CASSTPGSTNEKLFF.

The chain joins TRBV13 to TRBJ2-3, with a tentative D call TRBD1 (5 bases). Germline V gene data show CDR1 as PRHDT and CDR2 as FYEKMQ (reference sequence). The V and J ends lost 2 bases and 0 bases respectively, with 6 bases between them. The length of the CDR3 is 14 residues. The DNA of the CDR3 is TGTGCCAGCAGCTTAAGGGGAAGCACAGATACGCAGTATTTT. Amino acid sequence: CASSLRGSTDTQYF.

The chain employs TRBV2 and TRBJ2-2; TRBD1 aligns across 7 bases. Trimming removed 8 bases from V and 7 bases from J; junction bases left unmatched: 10. The CDR3 is 14 residues long. Germline V gives CDR1 SNHLY, CDR2 FYNNEI. The CDR3 sequence is CASRLDRDHGELFF. The CDR3 nucleotides are TGTGCCAGCCGTCTCGACAGGGATCACGGGGAGCTGTTTTTT.

The chain carries TRBV7-9 and TRBJ1-4, with TRBD1 matching 8 bases. The CDR3 spans 15 residues. The ends lost 2 bases at V and 5 bases at J; junction bases unmatched: 4. The germline CDR1 and CDR2 sequences are SEHNR and FQNEAQ (reference sequence). The CDR3 nucleotides are TGTGCCAGCAGCTTATTCCGACAGGGGAATGAAAAACTGTTTTTT. Its protein is CASSLFRQGNEKLFF.

The chain carries TRBV6-5 and TRBJ2-7, with D perhaps TRBD2 (5 bases). Germline-derived CDR1 and CDR2 are MNHEY and SVGAGI. V was clipped by 4 bases and J by 3 bases, with 10 bases between them. The CDR3 runs to 13 residues. The CDR3, as DNA: TGTGCCAGCAGTTTCGGACGGGACTACGAGCAGTACTTC. Translating gives CASSFGRDYEQYF.

The V and J genes are TRBV9 and TRBJ2-1, with 12 bases identical to TRBD2. The CDR3 sequence is 15 residues long. J lost 5 bases, V lost 3 bases, and 3 bases had no gene match. Germline CDR1 is SGDLS and CDR2 is YYNGEE. CDR3 sequence: CASSAPSGRDNEQFF. The CDR3 DNA sequence: TGTGCCAGCAGCGCCCCTAGCGGGAGGGACAATGAGCAGTTCTTC.

This clone was observed a few times. V and J are TRBV7-9 and TRBJ1-3, with 7 nucleotides matching TRBD1. The CDR3 is made up of 14 amino acids. Germline assignment: CDR1 SEHNR and CDR2 FQNEAQ (reference sequence). V was pared by 4 bases and J by 4 bases, with 4 bases of the junction left unmatched. The DNA for the CDR3 is TGTGCCAGCAGCTGGAGGGACAGAGGAAACACCATATATTTT. This gives the protein CASSWRDRGNTIYF.